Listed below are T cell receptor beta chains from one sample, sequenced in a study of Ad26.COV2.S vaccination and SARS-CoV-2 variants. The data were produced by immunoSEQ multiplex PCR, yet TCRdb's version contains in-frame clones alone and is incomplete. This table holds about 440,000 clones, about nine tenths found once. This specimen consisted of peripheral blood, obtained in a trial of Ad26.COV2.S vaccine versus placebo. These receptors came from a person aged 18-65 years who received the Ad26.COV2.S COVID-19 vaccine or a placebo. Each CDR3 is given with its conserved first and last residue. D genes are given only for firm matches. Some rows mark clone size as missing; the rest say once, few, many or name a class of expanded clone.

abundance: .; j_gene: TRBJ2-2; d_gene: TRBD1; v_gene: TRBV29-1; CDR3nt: TGCAGCGTAAGACAGGGGAACACCGGGGAGCTGTTTTTT; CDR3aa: CSVRQGNTGELFF
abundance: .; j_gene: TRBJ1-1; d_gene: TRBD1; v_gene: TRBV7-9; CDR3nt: TGTGCCAGCATCGTGACAGGGGGGAACACTGAAGCTTTCTTT; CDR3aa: CASIVTGGNTEAFF
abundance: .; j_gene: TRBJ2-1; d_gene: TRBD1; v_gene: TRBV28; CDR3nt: TGTGCCAGCAGTCGACAGGGGATGGAGTCCTACAATGAGCAGTTCTTC; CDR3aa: CASSRQGMESYNEQFF
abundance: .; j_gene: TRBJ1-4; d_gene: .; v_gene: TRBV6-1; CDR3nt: TGTGCCAGCAGTGAATTGTCAAACACTAATGAAAAACTGTTTTTT; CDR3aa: CASSELSNTNEKLFF
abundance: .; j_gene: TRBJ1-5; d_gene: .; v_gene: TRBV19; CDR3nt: TGTGCCAGTAGCGGTGGGAGCGGAGGGTATCAGCCCCAGCATTTT; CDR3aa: CASSGGSGGYQPQHF
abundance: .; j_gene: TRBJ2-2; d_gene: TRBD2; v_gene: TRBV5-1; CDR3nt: TGCGCCAGCAGCCTCAGACCCGGACTAGCGGGAGCAGGCGGGGAGCTGTTTTTT; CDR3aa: CASSLRPGLAGAGGELFF
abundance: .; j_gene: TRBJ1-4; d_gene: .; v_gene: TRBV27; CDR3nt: TGTGCCAGCAGTTTAAGCCCTGATGGCTATGAAAAACTGTTTTTT; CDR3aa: CASSLSPDGYEKLFF
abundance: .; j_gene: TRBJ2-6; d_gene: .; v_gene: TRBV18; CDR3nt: TGTGCCAGCTCACCACGAGGGAGCTCTGGGGCCAACGTCCTGACTTTC; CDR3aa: CASSPRGSSGANVLTF
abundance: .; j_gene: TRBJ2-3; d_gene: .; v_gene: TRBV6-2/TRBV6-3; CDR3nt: TGTGCCAGCAGTTACTGGACTGGGGCTAGCGCCGATGATACGCAGTATTTT; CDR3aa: CASSYWTGASADDTQYF
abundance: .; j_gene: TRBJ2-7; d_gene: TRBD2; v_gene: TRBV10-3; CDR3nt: TGTGCCATCGCCAGTGGGACTAGTACCTACGAGCAGTACTTC; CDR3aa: CAIASGTSTYEQYF
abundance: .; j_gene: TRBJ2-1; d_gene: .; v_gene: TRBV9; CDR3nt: TGTGCCAGCAGCGTAGTGGCTAGCTTGGGTGAGCAGTTCTTC; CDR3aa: CASSVVASLGEQFF
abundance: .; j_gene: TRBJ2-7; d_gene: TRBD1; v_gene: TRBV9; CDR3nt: TGTGCCAGCAGCCAGACAGGGGTCGAGCAGTACTTC; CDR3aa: CASSQTGVEQYF
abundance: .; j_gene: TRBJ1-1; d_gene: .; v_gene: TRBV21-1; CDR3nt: TGTGCCAGCAGCAAATATCGAGGTATGAACACTGAAGCTTTCTTT; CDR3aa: CASSKYRGMNTEAFF
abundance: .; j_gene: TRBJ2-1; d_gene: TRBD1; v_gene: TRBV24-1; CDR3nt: TGTGCCACCAGTGATCAAGCTCCGGCCGGGACAGGGAATTACAATGAGCAGTTCTTC; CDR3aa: CATSDQAPAGTGNYNEQFF
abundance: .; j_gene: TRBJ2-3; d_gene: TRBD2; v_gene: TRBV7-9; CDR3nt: TGTGCCAGCAGCTCTTCTAGCGGGAGAGGCCCAGATACGCAGTATTTT; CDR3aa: CASSSSSGRGPDTQYF
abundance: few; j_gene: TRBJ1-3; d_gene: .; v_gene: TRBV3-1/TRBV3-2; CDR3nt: TGTGCCAGCAGCGCCTTGACCCATGGGAACTCTGGAAACACCATATATTTT; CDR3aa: CASSALTHGNSGNTIYF
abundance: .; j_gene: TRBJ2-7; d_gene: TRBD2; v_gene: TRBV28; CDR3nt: TGTGCCAGCAGTTTTACCCTTGGCCTAGCGGGAGTCCCCCTAAGCTACGAGCAGTACTTC; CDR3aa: CASSFTLGLAGVPLSYEQYF
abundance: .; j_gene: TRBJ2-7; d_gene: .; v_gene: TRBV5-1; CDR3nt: TGCGCCAGCCGCCAACCGGGAAGGTACGAGCAGTACTTC; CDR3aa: CASRQPGRYEQYF
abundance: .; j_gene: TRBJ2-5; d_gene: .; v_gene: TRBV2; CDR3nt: TGTGCCAGCAGCAGGGGCCCTCAAGAGACCCAGTACTTC; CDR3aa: CASSRGPQETQYF
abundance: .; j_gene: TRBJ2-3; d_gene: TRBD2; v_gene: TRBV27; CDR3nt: TGTGCCAGCAGTTTAAGACTAGCGGGGGCAGATACGCAGTATTTT; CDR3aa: CASSLRLAGADTQYF
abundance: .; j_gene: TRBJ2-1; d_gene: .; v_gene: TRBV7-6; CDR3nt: TGTGCCAGCAGCCCCCTGACGGCTTACAATGAGCAGTTCTTC; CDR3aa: CASSPLTAYNEQFF